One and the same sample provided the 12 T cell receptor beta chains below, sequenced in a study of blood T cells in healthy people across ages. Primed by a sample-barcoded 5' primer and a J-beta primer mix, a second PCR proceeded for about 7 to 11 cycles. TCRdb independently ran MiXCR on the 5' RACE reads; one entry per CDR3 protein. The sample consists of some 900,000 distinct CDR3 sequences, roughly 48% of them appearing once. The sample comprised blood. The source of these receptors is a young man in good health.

This chain's CDR3 is CASSGGFGTRKQETQYF. In DNA, the CDR3 is TGTGCCAGCAGCGGAGGATTCGGGACTAGAAAACAAGAGACCCAGTACTTC. The rearrangement links TRBV11-2 to TRBJ2-5; 8 bases match TRBD2. From germline, CDR1 is SGHAT and CDR2 FQNNGV. V dropped 5 bases and J dropped 2; count of bases not matched to a gene: 13. The CDR3 spans 17 residues.

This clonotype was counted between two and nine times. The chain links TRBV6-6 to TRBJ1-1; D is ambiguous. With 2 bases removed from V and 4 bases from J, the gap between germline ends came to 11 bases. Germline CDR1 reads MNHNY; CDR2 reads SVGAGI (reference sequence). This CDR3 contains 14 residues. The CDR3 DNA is TGTGCCAGCAGTTACCCCGGGCAGAGCACTGAAGCTTTCTTT. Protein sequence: CASSYPGQSTEAFF.

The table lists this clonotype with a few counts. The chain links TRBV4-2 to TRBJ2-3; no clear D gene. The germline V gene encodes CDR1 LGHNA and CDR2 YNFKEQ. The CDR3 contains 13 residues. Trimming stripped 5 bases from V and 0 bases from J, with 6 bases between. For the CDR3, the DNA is TGTGCCAGCAGCGACACTAGCACAGATACGCAGTATTTT. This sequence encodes CASSDTSTDTQYF.

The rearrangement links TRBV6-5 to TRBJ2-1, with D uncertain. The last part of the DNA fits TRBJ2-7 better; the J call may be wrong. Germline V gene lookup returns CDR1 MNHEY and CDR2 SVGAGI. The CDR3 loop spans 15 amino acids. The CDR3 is CASSYDPVSYNEQYF. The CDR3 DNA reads TGTGCCAGCAGTTACGATCCGGTGTCCTACAATGAGCAGTACTTC.

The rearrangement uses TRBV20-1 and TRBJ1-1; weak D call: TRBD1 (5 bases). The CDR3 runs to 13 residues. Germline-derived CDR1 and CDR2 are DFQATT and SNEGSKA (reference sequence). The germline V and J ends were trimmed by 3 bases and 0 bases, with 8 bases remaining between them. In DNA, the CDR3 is TGCAGTGCTAGTGGGGGGGTGAACACTGAAGCTTTCTTT. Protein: CSASGGVNTEAFF.

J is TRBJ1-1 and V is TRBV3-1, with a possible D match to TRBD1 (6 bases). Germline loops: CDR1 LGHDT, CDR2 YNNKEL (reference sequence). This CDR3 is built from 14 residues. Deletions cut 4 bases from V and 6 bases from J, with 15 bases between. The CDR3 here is CASSPQQGPSEAFF. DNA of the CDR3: TGTGCCAGCAGCCCCCAGCAGGGGCCCTCTGAAGCTTTCTTT.

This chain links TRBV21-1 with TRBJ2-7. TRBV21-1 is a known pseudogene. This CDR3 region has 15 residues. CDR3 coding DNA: TGTGCCAGCAGCAAGGAACGGACGGCCTCCTACGAGCAGTACTTC. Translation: CASSKERTASYEQYF.

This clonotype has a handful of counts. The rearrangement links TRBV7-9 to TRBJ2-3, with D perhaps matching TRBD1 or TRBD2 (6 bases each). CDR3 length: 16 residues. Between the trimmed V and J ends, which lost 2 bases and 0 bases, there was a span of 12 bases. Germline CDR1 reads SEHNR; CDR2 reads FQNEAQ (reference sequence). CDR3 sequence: CASSLLGGTSTDTQYF. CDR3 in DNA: TGTGCCAGCAGCTTACTCGGGGGCACTAGCACAGATACGCAGTATTTT. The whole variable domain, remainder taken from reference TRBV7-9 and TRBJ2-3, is DTGVSQNPRHKITKRGQNVTFRCDPISEHNRLYWYRQTLGQGPEFLTYFQNEAQLEKSRLLSDRFSAERPKGSFSTLEIQRTEQGDSAMYLCASSLLGGTSTDTQYFGPGTRLTVL.

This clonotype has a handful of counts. DNA for the CDR3: TGTGCCAGCAGTTTTTTACCGGGACTTACGTACAATGAGCAGTTCTTC. Protein product: CASSFLPGLTYNEQFF. The chain recombines TRBV12-3 or TRBV12-4 with TRBJ2-1, with D perhaps matching TRBD2 (6 bases). This CDR3 has 16 amino acids. V was trimmed by 3 bases and J by 4 bases, leaving 16 bases between them.

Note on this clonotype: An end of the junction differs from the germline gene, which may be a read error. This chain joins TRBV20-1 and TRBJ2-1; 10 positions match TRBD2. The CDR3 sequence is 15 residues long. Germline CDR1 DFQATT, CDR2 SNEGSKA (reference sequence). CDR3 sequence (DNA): TGCAGTGCTAAAAGTAGCGGGGGGTCCGGGTTGGAGCGGTTCTTC. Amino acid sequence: CSAKSSGGSGLERFF.

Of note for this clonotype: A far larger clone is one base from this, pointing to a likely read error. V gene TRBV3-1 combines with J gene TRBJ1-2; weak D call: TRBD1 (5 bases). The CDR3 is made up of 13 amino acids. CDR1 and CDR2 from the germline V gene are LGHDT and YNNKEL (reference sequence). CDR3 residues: CANSQGVPYGYTF. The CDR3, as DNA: TGTGCCAACAGCCAAGGGGTGCCCTATGGCTACACCTTC.

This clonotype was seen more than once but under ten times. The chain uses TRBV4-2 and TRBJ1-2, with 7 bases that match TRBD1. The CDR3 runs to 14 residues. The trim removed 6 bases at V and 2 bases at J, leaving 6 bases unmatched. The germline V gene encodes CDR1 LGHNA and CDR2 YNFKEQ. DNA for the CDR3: TGTGCCAGCAGTCAGGGGGAGGCCAACTATGGCTACACCTTC. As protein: CASSQGEANYGYTF.